Listed below are T cell receptor beta chains from one sample, sequenced in a study of blood T cells in healthy people across ages. TCRdb independently ran MiXCR on the 5' RACE reads; one entry per CDR3 protein. This sample has about 1.6 million distinct CDR3 sequences, with 30% to 35% found just once. The sample comprised blood. The receptors derive from a woman aged 30 to 39 in good health. The CDR3 runs from the conserved cysteine through the conserved F or W. The D gene is left open where the match is weak. A clone size is listed for some rows: how often the clone was seen (once, few, many), or a class if it is expanded.

. | TRBJ1-2 | TRBV28 | few | TGTGCCAGCAAACCCACGGGGAGAGAAGGCTACACCTTC | CASKPTGREGYTF
TRBD1 | TRBJ2-5 | TRBV3-1 | few | TGTGCCAGCAGCCCAGACAGGGTAGTAGAGACCCAGTACTTC | CASSPDRVVETQYF
TRBD1 | TRBJ2-3 | TRBV7-9 | many | TGTGCCAGCACCTCGGCAGGGGGTGTAGATACGCAGTATTTT | CASTSAGGVDTQYF
. | TRBJ1-5 | TRBV6-1 | few | TGTGCCAGCAGTGGAGGAGTGGCGGGCCCCCAGCCCCAGCATTTT | CASSGGVAGPQPQHF
TRBD1 | TRBJ2-1 | TRBV27 | few | TGTGCCAGCACCAGGGGGCAGGGAAATTACAATGAGCAGTTCTTC | CASTRGQGNYNEQFF
. | TRBJ2-1 | TRBV29-1 | many | TGCAGCGTCGACCGGGGGGCAGAACAGTTCTTC | CSVDRGAEQFF
. | TRBJ2-1 | TRBV3-1 | . | TGTACCAGCAGCCAAGGCGGGATAGAGCAGTTCTTC | CTSSQGGIEQFF
TRBD2 | TRBJ2-5 | TRBV29-1 | many | TGCAGCGTTAAAAAGCGGGGACTAGCGGTACAAGAGACCCAGTACTTC | CSVKKRGLAVQETQYF
TRBD2 | TRBJ2-3 | TRBV20-1 | few | TGCAGTGCTAAGACTAGCGGGAGGAAAGATACGCAGTATTTT | CSAKTSGRKDTQYF
TRBD1 | TRBJ1-4 | TRBV7-2 | . | TGTGCCAGCAGCCTATTCCGGGACAGCAATGAAAAACTGTTTTTT | CASSLFRDSNEKLFF
TRBD2 | TRBJ2-3 | TRBV20-1 | few | TGCAGTGCTTTCGGACTAGCGGGAGAAGTAGGAGATACGCAGTATTTT | CSAFGLAGEVGDTQYF
. | TRBJ1-2 | TRBV9 | . | TGTGCCAGCAGCGCCTACGGACAGTTTCACTATGGCTACACCTTC | CASSAYGQFHYGYTF
TRBD2 | TRBJ2-3 | TRBV7-9 | many | TGTGCCAGCAGCTTAGCCCTAGCGGGGGGTGCAGATACGCAGTATTTT | CASSLALAGGADTQYF
. | TRBJ2-5 | TRBV7-9 | . | TGTGCCAGCAGCTTCGACGGGAGTGGGACCCAGTACTTC | CASSFDGSGTQYF
TRBD1 | TRBJ2-7 | TRBV7-9 | . | TGTGCCAGCAATCAAGGACAGGGGCTGGTCACCCAGTACTTC | CASNQGQGLVTQYF
TRBD2 | TRBJ2-3 | TRBV12-3/TRBV12-4 | . | TGTGCCAGCTTCTTTAGCGGGAGGCCCAATACGCAGTATTTT | CASFFSGRPNTQYF
. | TRBJ1-6 | TRBV28 | . | TGTGCCAGCCTCCGGGACACCAGCTCCTATAATTCACCCCTCCACTTT | CASLRDTSSYNSPLHF
. | TRBJ1-1 | TRBV7-2 | once | TGTGCCAGCAGCTTGCGACACCGGAACACTGAAGCTTTCTTT | CASSLRHRNTEAFF
. | TRBJ2-7 | TRBV7-9 | once | TGTGCCAGCACAACTATACGGGGCAACTGCTACGAGCAGTACTTC | CASTTIRGNCYEQYF
TRBD1 | TRBJ1-1 | TRBV5-1 | many | TGTGCCAGCAGCTTAGCAGGGACAGGGAACACTGAAGCTTTCTTT | CASSLAGTGNTEAFF
TRBD1 | TRBJ2-1 | TRBV19 | . | TGTGCCAGTAGTATTGGACAGGGGATGTACAATGAGCAGTTCTTC | CASSIGQGMYNEQFF
TRBD2 | TRBJ2-5 | TRBV7-9 | . | TGTGCCAGCAGCTTAGTGGGAGGGGATGGAGAGACCCAGTACTTC | CASSLVGGDGETQYF
. | TRBJ1-1 | TRBV5-1 | . | TGCGCCAGCAGCCCGATGGTTATTAGTGTCAGGGACACTGAAGCTTTCTTT | CASSPMVISVRDTEAFF
. | TRBJ2-5 | TRBV7-8 | . | TGTGCCAGCAGCTTAGCAGAGGGGGTGGAGACCCAGTACTTC | CASSLAEGVETQYF
TRBD1 | TRBJ2-3 | TRBV20-1 | . | TGCAGTGCTAGTGGACAGGGGAAAACAGATACGCAGTATTTT | CSASGQGKTDTQYF
. | TRBJ1-1 | TRBV29-1 | few | TGCAGCGTATCCCCGGGACTAAGGGGCACTGAAGCTTTCTTT | CSVSPGLRGTEAFF
. | TRBJ2-1 | TRBV4-1 | few | TGCGCCAGCAGCCAAGGACCAGGTAGGACCTACAATGAGCAGTTCTTC | CASSQGPGRTYNEQFF
. | TRBJ2-5 | TRBV10-3 | many | TGTGCCATCAGTGAGATCCGGGACTCCCCAACCCAGTACTTC | CAISEIRDSPTQYF
TRBD1 | TRBJ2-7 | TRBV12-3/TRBV12-4 | many | TGTGCCAGCAGTTCCGGGACAGGCTACTACGAGCAGTACTTC | CASSSGTGYYEQYF
TRBD2 | TRBJ2-1 | TRBV5-1 | few | TGCGCCAGCAGTGAAATAGCGGGGAGGAACAATGAGCAGTTCTTC | CASSEIAGRNNEQFF
TRBD1 | TRBJ2-7 | TRBV20-1 | . | TGCAGTGCTAGGCGGCCGGGACAGGGGTCCTACGAGCAGTACTTC | CSARRPGQGSYEQYF
. | TRBJ2-1 | TRBV20-1 | few | TGCAGTGCTACAAGGCGGCCGTTCTACAATGAGCAGTTCTTC | CSATRRPFYNEQFF
. | TRBJ1-1 | TRBV5-1 | . | TGCGCCAGCAGCTTGGAGCTTCCAGGGTACAGCACTGAAGCTTTCTTT | CASSLELPGYSTEAFF
. | TRBJ2-7 | TRBV27 | few | TGTGCCAGCAGGAACCGACAGGGAGGGGTGACATACAATGAGCAGTACTTC | CASRNRQGGVTYNEQYF
. | TRBJ1-1 | TRBV5-1 | . | TGCGCCAGCAGCTTGGCTTCCGAAGGATCTGAAGCTTTCTTT | CASSLASEGSEAFF
. | TRBJ2-7 | TRBV10-2 | . | TGCGCCAGCAGTGAGTCCGTAAGCAGCGAGCAGTACTTC | CASSESVSSEQYF
. | TRBJ1-1 | TRBV6-6 | . | TGTGCCAGCAGCGATGGACAGCTTGAAGACACTGAAGCTTTCTTT | CASSDGQLEDTEAFF
TRBD2 | TRBJ2-7 | TRBV5-1 | few | TGCGCCAGCAGCTCCCGGGGGGGCGGCTCCTACGAGCAGTACTTC | CASSSRGGGSYEQYF
. | TRBJ1-2 | TRBV2 | . | TGTGCCAGCAGTGAACGGGGGTCCGGCTACACCTTC | CASSERGSGYTF
. | TRBJ2-7 | TRBV7-9 | many | TGTGCCAGCAGCTTACCAGCGGGCGAGCAGTACTTC | CASSLPAGEQYF
TRBD2 | TRBJ2-2 | TRBV4-1 | few | TGCGCCAGCAGCCCCGGGACTAGCGGAGGGTTGAACACCGGGGAGCTGTTTTTT | CASSPGTSGGLNTGELFF
. | TRBJ1-1 | TRBV28 | . | TGTGCCAGCAGCATGGACGAATCTGAAGCTTTCTTT | CASSMDESEAFF
. | TRBJ2-7 | TRBV20-1 | . | TGCAGTGCCAGAGATACGGGTGCCCTCGGCTGGAGGGGAAACGAGCAGTACTTC | CSARDTGALGWRGNEQYF
TRBD2 | TRBJ2-1 | TRBV10-3 | . | TGTGCCATCAGCGAGTCTCTAGCGGGGAGTGGATACAATGAGCAGTTCTTC | CAISESLAGSGYNEQFF
. | TRBJ2-7 | TRBV5-1 | . | TGCGCCAGCAGCTTCACAGCTACCTACGAGCAGTACTTC | CASSFTATYEQYF
. | TRBJ2-6 | TRBV2 | . | TGTGCCAGCAGTGAAGCGCTTTTGGGGATCTCTGGGGCCAACGTCCTGACTTTC | CASSEALLGISGANVLTF
TRBD1 | TRBJ1-4 | TRBV20-1 | few | TGCAGTGCTAGGTCGGACAGGGTGACTAATGAAAAACTGTTTTTT | CSARSDRVTNEKLFF
TRBD1 | TRBJ1-1 | TRBV9 | few | TGTGCCAGCAGCGGGACAGGGTTGACTGAAGCTTTCTTT | CASSGTGLTEAFF
. | TRBJ2-7 | TRBV30 | few | TGTGCCTGGAGTGCCGATGAGGGGTACGAGCAGTACTTC | CAWSADEGYEQYF
TRBD1 | TRBJ1-4 | TRBV29-1 | few | TGCAGCGTCGTGACAGGGGGGTCGGAAAAACTGTTTTTT | CSVVTGGSEKLFF
. | TRBJ1-1 | TRBV15 | . | TGTGCCACCAGGGGTCCAGGGACCATGAACACTGAAGCTTTCTTT | CATRGPGTMNTEAFF
. | TRBJ2-1 | TRBV9 | few | TGTGCCAGCAGCGTAGCTCTGAAAGCGGGCAGCTCCTACAATGAGCAGTTCTTC | CASSVALKAGSSYNEQFF
TRBD2 | TRBJ2-1 | TRBV20-1 | once | TGCAGTCCCTTAGCGGGAGGGTCCAATGAGCAGTTCTTC | CSPLAGGSNEQFF
TRBD1 | TRBJ2-5 | TRBV11-1 | . | TGTGCCAGCAGCTCAAAACCCGGGACAGACCAAGAGACCCAGTACTTC | CASSSKPGTDQETQYF
. | TRBJ2-5 | TRBV20-1 | few | TGCAGTGCTAGAGATGAATGGATTCAAGAGACCCAGTACTTC | CSARDEWIQETQYF